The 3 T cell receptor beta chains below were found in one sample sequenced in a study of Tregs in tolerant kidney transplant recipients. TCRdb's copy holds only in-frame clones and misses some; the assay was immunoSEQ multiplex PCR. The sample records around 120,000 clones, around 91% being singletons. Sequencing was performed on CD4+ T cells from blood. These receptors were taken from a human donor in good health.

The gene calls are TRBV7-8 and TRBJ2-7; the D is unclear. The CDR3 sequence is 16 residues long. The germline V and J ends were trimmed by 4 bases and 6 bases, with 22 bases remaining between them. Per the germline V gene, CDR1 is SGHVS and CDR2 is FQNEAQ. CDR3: CASSSIKNRIFGEQYF. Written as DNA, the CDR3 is TGTGCCAGCAGCTCGATCAAAAACCGGATTTTTGGCGAGCAGTACTTC.

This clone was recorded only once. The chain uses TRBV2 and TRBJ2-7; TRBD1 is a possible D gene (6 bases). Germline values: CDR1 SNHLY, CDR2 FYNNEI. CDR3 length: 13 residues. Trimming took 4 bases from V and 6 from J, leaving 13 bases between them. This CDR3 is CASSVHRVSEQYF. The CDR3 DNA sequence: TGTGCCAGCAGTGTTCACAGGGTTTCCGAGCAGTACTTC.

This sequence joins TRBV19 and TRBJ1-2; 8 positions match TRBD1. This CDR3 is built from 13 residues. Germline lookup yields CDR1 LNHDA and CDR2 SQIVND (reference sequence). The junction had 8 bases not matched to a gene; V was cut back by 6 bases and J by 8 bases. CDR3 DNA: TGTGCCAGTAGCCCGGACAGGGTAGAGGGCTACACCTTC. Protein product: CASSPDRVEGYTF.